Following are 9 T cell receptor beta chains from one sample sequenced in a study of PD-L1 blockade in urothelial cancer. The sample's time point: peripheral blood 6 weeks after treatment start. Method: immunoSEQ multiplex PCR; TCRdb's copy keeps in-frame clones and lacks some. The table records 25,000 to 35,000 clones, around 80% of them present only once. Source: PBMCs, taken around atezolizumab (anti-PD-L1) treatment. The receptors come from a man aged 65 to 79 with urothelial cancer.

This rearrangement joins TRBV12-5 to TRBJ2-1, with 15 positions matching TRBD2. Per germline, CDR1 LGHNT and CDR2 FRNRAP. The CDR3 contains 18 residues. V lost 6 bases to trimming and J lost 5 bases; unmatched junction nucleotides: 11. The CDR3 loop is CASGLRTSGRASNNEQFF. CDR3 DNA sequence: TGTGCTAGTGGCCTGAGGACTAGCGGGAGGGCCTCAAACAATGAGCAGTTCTTC.

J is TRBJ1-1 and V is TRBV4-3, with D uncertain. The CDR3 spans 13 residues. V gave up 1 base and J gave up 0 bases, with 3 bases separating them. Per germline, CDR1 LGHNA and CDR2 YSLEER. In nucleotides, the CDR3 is TGCGCCAGCAGCCAAGTAATGAACACTGAAGCTTTCTTT. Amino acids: CASSQVMNTEAFF.

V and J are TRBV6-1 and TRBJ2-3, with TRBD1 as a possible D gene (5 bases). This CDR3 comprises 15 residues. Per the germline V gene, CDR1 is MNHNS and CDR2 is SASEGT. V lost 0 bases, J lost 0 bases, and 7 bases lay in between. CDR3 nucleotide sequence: TGTGCCAGCAGTGAAGCTCCAGGGAGCACAGATACGCAGTATTTT. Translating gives CASSEAPGSTDTQYF.

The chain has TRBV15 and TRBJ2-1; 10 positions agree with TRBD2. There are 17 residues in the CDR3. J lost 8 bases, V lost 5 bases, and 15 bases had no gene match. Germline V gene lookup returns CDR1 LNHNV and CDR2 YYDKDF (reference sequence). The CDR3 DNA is TGTGCCACCAGCGGCCCGGGAGCGACTAGCGGGTTAGATGAGCAGTTCTTC. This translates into CATSGPGATSGLDEQFF.

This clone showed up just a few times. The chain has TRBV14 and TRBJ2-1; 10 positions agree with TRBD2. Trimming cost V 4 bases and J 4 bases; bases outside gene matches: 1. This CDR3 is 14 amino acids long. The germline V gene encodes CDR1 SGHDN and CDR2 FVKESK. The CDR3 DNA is TGTGCCAGCAGCCCTAGCGGGGGATACAATGAGCAGTTCTTC. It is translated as CASSPSGGYNEQFF.

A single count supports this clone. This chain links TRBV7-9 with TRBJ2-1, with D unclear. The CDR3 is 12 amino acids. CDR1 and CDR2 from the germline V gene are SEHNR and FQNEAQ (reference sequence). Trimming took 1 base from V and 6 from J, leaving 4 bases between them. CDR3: CASSLGVNEQFF. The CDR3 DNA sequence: TGTGCCAGCAGCTTAGGCGTCAATGAGCAGTTCTTC.

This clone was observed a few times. In nucleotides, the CDR3 is TGTGCCACCAGCAGAGAATTAGTGGCGGATTATGGCTACACCTTC. Encoded protein: CATSRELVADYGYTF. The V gene is TRBV15, the J gene TRBJ1-2; no definite D call. Per the germline V gene, CDR1 is LNHNV and CDR2 is YYDKDF (reference sequence). Trimming took off 0 bases at V and 5 bases at J, with 13 bases between the two ends. This CDR3 contains 15 residues.

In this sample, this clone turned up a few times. The CDR3 loop is CASSLGGKVTDTQYF. The CDR3 nucleotides read TGTGCCAGCAGTTTGGGGGGAAAGGTGACAGATACGCAGTATTTT. The chain recombines TRBV28 with TRBJ2-3; D possibly corresponds to TRBD2 (6 bases). CDR3 size: 15 residues. The V gene's germline CDR1 is MDHEN and CDR2 SYDVKM. The germline V and J ends were trimmed by 3 bases and 3 bases, with 13 bases remaining between them.

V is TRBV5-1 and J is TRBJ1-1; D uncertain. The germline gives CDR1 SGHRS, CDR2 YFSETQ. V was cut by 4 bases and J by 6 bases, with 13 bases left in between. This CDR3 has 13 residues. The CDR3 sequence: CASSAGSRAEAFF. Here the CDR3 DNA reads TGCGCCAGCAGCGCCGGGTCACGAGCTGAAGCTTTCTTT.